This T cell receptor beta chain was documented in a study of beta chain features in type 1 diabetes. The overall study: Cell yields, gender and age were similar in healthy donors and patients.

Study-level results: Type 1 diabetes patients showed fewer insertions and more deletions at VDJ junctions. Compared with healthy donors, patients appeared to share more similar naive, central memory and regulatory TCRB repertoires.

The V and J ends lost 5 bases and 4 bases respectively, with 8 bases between them. Germline V gene lookup returns CDR1 SEHNR and CDR2 FQNEAQ (reference sequence). The CDR3 extends over 12 amino acids. Every bit of the isolated RNA underwent reverse transcription, so sequencing read expressed TCRB transcripts. Produced via immunoSEQ multiplex PCR; TCRdb's table is partial and in-frame only. Seen here are about 900,000 clones, about 17% observed once, and the top ten hold 0.02% to 0.03%. Sorting produced populations that all topped 95% purity. This clone has only a few counts. Its target is not known. V and J are TRBV7-9 and TRBJ1-2, with D perhaps matching TRBD1 (6 bases). Sequencing was performed on naive CD4+ T cells from blood. This receptor was obtained from a woman aged 18 to 35 in good health. In nucleotides, the CDR3 is TGTGCCAGCAGCCGGACAGTCTATGGCTACACCTTC. This codes for CASSRTVYGYTF.